Listed below are T cell receptor beta chains from one sample, sequenced in a study of CD8 T cell repertoires and HIV-1 epitope variants. Libraries were prepared by immunoSEQ multiplex PCR; TCRdb keeps only in-frame clonotypes and omits some of them. The sample contains approximately 90,000 clones, just under 75% of which appear only once. Sequences were obtained from uncultured baseline CD8+ T cells from peripheral blood mononuclear cells (PBMCs). All receptors come from a male donor with HIV. Each CDR3 is given with its conserved first and last residue. Fields, in order: D gene, V gene, clone size, J gene, CDR3 protein, CDR3 DNA. A D gene is named only where the DNA matches it firmly. The listing skips clone size in some rows; elsewhere it reads once, few, many or a size class.

>TRBD1|TRBV7-8|.|TRBJ2-3
CASNGDRGRPDTQYF
TGTGCCAGCAACGGAGACAGGGGGCGTCCAGATACGCAGTATTTT
>.|TRBV28|.|TRBJ1-4
CASSPSRGGVDEKLFF
TGTGCCAGCAGTCCCAGCCGCGGTGGCGTCGATGAAAAACTGTTTTTT
>TRBD1|TRBV5-1|.|TRBJ2-7
CASSKQPGTGTPYEQYF
TGCGCCAGCAGCAAGCAACCCGGGACAGGGACACCCTACGAGCAGTACTTC
>TRBD1|TRBV19|.|TRBJ2-5
CASSTGTGMKETQYF
TGTGCCAGTAGTACCGGGACAGGTATGAAAGAGACCCAGTACTTC
>.|TRBV6-6|.|TRBJ2-7
CASREANEQYF
TGTGCCAGCCGCGAGGCAAACGAGCAGTACTTC
>TRBD2|TRBV15|.|TRBJ2-1
CATSRLLAGGRNEQFF
TGTGCCACCAGCAGGTTACTAGCGGGGGGCCGGAATGAGCAGTTCTTC
>.|TRBV5-1|once|TRBJ2-7
CASSLDLGARYEQYF
TGCGCCAGCAGCTTGGATCTGGGAGCAAGGTACGAGCAGTACTTC
>.|TRBV19|.|TRBJ2-7
CASSLSGASYYEQYF
TGTGCCAGTAGCCTCAGTGGCGCTAGCTACTACGAGCAGTACTTC
>TRBD1|TRBV19|.|TRBJ2-1
CASSIGRQGLREQFF
TGTGCCAGTAGTATAGGTAGACAGGGGCTAAGAGAGCAGTTCTTC
>TRBD1|TRBV27|few|TRBJ2-7
CASSLGDRVNEQYF
TGTGCCAGCAGTTTAGGGGACAGGGTCAACGAGCAGTACTTC
>.|TRBV7-8|.|TRBJ2-7
CASSLNRYEQYF
TGTGCCAGCAGCTTAAATCGATACGAGCAGTACTTC
>.|TRBV4-3|.|TRBJ1-5
CASSPGGDNQPQHF
TGCGCCAGCAGCCCAGGAGGGGACAATCAGCCCCAGCATTTT
>.|TRBV11-2|.|TRBJ2-1
CASSFPSLASEQFF
TGTGCCAGCAGCTTTCCAAGCCTAGCGAGTGAGCAGTTCTTC
>TRBD1|TRBV7-2|.|TRBJ1-5
CATRRTGGNQPQHF
TGTGCCACCCGGAGGACAGGGGGCAATCAGCCCCAGCATTTT
>.|TRBV6-6|few|TRBJ1-4
CASSFGGEKLFF
TGTGCCAGCAGTTTTGGGGGTGAAAAACTGTTTTTT
>TRBD1|TRBV7-6|.|TRBJ2-5
CASRPGTGWQETQYF
TGTGCCAGCAGACCCGGGACAGGGTGGCAAGAGACCCAGTACTTC
>TRBD2|TRBV9|.|TRBJ2-7
CASSVAPTSGRHEQYF
TGTGCCAGCAGCGTAGCTCCGACTAGCGGGAGACACGAGCAGTACTTC
>TRBD2|TRBV27|few|TRBJ2-7
CASSLGLAGGEQYF
TGTGCCAGCAGTCTGGGACTAGCGGGAGGCGAGCAGTACTTC
>TRBD2|TRBV28|.|TRBJ2-1
CASGTSGSYNEQFF
TGTGCCAGCGGGACTAGCGGGTCTTACAATGAGCAGTTCTTC
>.|TRBV7-6|few|TRBJ1-3
CASSLTQVSSGNTIYF
TGTGCCAGCAGCCTCACCCAGGTCTCCTCTGGAAACACCATATATTTT
>TRBD2|TRBV5-1|once|TRBJ2-1
CASSLGAGGDEQFF
TGCGCCAGCAGCTTGGGAGCGGGAGGGGATGAGCAGTTCTTC
>.|TRBV7-3|.|TRBJ2-7
CASSHNGVPYEQYF
TGTGCCAGCAGCCACAACGGGGTGCCCTACGAGCAGTACTTC
>.|TRBV7-2|.|TRBJ2-7
CASSLALTGYEQYF
TGTGCCAGCAGCTTAGCGCTTACTGGCTACGAGCAGTACTTC
>TRBD2|TRBV10-2|few|TRBJ2-1
CASRGTGTSGSSYNEQFF
TGCGCCAGCAGGGGAACCGGGACTAGCGGCAGCTCCTACAATGAGCAGTTCTTC
>TRBD1|TRBV6-6|.|TRBJ2-3
CASSLRQGGGTDTQYF
TGTGCCAGCAGTTTGAGACAGGGGGGTGGCACAGATACGCAGTATTTT
>TRBD1|TRBV12-5|.|TRBJ2-1
CASGPGTGDNEQFF
TGTGCTAGTGGTCCCGGGACAGGGGACAATGAGCAGTTCTTC
>TRBD2|TRBV5-6|.|TRBJ2-5
CASSLAKTSGGQEETQYF
TGTGCCAGCAGCTTGGCCAAGACTAGCGGGGGGCAAGAAGAGACCCAGTACTTC
>TRBD2|TRBV25-1|.|TRBJ2-5
CASSDPAGGIQETQYF
TGTGCCAGCAGTGATCCAGCGGGAGGGATTCAAGAGACCCAGTACTTC
>TRBD1|TRBV7-9|few|TRBJ2-3
CASSWTGGDTQYF
TGTGCCAGCAGCTGGACAGGGGGAGATACGCAGTATTTT
>.|TRBV2|few|TRBJ2-4
CASRAGSRNIQYF
TGTGCCAGCAGGGCAGGATCGAGAAACATTCAGTACTTC
>.|TRBV4-3|.|TRBJ1-2
CASSQDSGVGANYGYTF
TGCGCCAGCAGCCAAGATTCGGGGGTAGGGGCTAACTATGGCTACACCTTC
>TRBD2|TRBV9|once|TRBJ2-2
CASSPSAGGVGELFF
TGTGCCAGCAGCCCCTCCGCGGGAGGGGTCGGGGAGCTGTTTTTT
>.|TRBV7-6|.|TRBJ2-4
CASSLERVTEFGNIQYF
TGTGCCAGCAGCTTAGAGAGGGTGACAGAGTTTGGTAACATTCAGTACTTC
>TRBD1|TRBV6-5|.|TRBJ1-5
CATGQGGQPQHF
TGTGCCACAGGACAGGGCGGCCAGCCCCAGCATTTT
>TRBD1|TRBV7-8|.|TRBJ2-1
CASSQGEVYNEQFF
TGTGCCAGCAGCCAGGGGGAAGTATACAATGAGCAGTTCTTC
>TRBD2|TRBV4-1|few|TRBJ2-2
CASSHSEGLAEPNTGELFF
TGCGCCAGCAGCCACTCTGAAGGACTAGCGGAGCCGAACACCGGGGAGCTGTTTTTT
>TRBD2|TRBV5-1|once|TRBJ2-1
CASTLAGPYNEQFF
TGCGCCAGCACTCTAGCGGGACCCTACAATGAGCAGTTCTTC
>TRBD1|TRBV30|.|TRBJ2-5
CAWSGTGQETQYF
TGTGCCTGGAGTGGGACAGGCCAAGAGACCCAGTACTTC
>.|TRBV7-9|.|TRBJ2-7
CASRIGGGEQYF
TGTGCCAGCAGGATAGGGGGGGGCGAGCAGTACTTC
>TRBD1|TRBV5-5|.|TRBJ1-3
CASSLEGQIGNTIYF
TGTGCCAGCAGCTTGGAGGGACAGATAGGAAACACCATATATTTT
>TRBD1|TRBV7-2|.|TRBJ2-3
CASSLNGQGPNTQYF
TGTGCCAGCAGCCTAAATGGACAGGGCCCTAATACGCAGTATTTT
>TRBD1|TRBV7-9|.|TRBJ1-1
CASDGTEVRTEAFF
TGTGCCAGCGACGGGACAGAAGTCCGGACTGAAGCTTTCTTT
>.|TRBV7-2|few|TRBJ1-5
CASSLIITATDQPQHF
TGTGCCAGCAGCTTAATCATCACAGCGACGGATCAGCCCCAGCATTTT
>TRBD1|TRBV7-6|.|TRBJ1-1
CASSLAPGGTEAFF
TGTGCCAGCAGCTTAGCTCCAGGGGGCACTGAAGCTTTCTTT
>TRBD2|TRBV18|.|TRBJ2-1
CASSPFPSGSPYNEQFF
TGTGCCAGCTCACCATTCCCGAGCGGGAGTCCCTACAATGAGCAGTTCTTC
>.|TRBV15|.|TRBJ2-6
CATSRDLGEQGLSGANVLTF
TGTGCCACCAGCAGAGATCTGGGCGAGCAGGGACTTTCTGGGGCCAACGTCCTGACTTTC
>.|TRBV4-2|.|TRBJ2-7
CASSRERDTSSYEQYF
TGTGCCAGCAGCCGGGAAAGGGATACGAGCTCCTACGAGCAGTACTTC
>.|TRBV28|.|TRBJ2-7
CASMGTTEQYF
TGTGCCAGCATGGGTACGACGGAGCAGTACTTC
>TRBD2|TRBV5-3|.|TRBJ2-2
CARSLIRLAGVGLNTGELFF
TGTGCCAGAAGCTTGATACGACTAGCGGGAGTGGGGTTGAACACCGGGGAGCTGTTTTTT
>.|TRBV6-5|.|TRBJ1-1
CASIEGGAANTEAFF
TGTGCCAGCATCGAGGGGGGGGCGGCGAACACTGAAGCTTTCTTT
>.|TRBV7-9|.|TRBJ2-7
CASSTGTSIHEQYF
TGTGCCAGCAGCACCGGGACGTCTATCCACGAGCAGTACTTC
>TRBD1|TRBV30|.|TRBJ1-2
CAWSSGQAANYGYTF
TGTGCCTGGAGCTCCGGACAGGCTGCTAACTATGGCTACACCTTC
>TRBD1|TRBV30|few|TRBJ1-5
CAWSKGARQPQHF
TGTGCCTGGAGTAAGGGGGCACGGCAGCCCCAGCATTTT
>TRBD2|TRBV2|.|TRBJ2-3
CASSGGLAGGSDTQYF
TGTGCCAGCAGTGGGGGACTAGCGGGGGGCAGTGATACGCAGTATTTT